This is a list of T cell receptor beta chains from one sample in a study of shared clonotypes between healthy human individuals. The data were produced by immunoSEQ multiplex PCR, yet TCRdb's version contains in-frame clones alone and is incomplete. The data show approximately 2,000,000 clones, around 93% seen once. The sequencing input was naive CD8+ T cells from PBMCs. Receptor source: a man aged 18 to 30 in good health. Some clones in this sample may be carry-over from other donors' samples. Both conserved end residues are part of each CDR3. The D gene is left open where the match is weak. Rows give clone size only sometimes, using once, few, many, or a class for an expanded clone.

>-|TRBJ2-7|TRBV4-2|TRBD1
TGTGCCAGCAGCCAGGCGACAGGGAAAGTCTACGAGCAGTACTTC
CASSQATGKVYEQYF
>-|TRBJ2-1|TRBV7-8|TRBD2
TGTGCCAGCAGCGGAGATCCCAGGACTAGCGGGGATGAGCAGTTCTTC
CASSGDPRTSGDEQFF
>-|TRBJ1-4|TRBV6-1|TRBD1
TGTGCCAGCGCTGGGACAGCCACAACTAATGAAAAACTGTTTTTT
CASAGTATTNEKLFF
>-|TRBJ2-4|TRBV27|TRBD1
TGTGCCAGCAGAAGGACAGGGGGCGTAAACATTCAGTACTTC
CASRRTGGVNIQYF
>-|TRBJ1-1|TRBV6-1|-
TGTGCCAGCAGTGACAGGGGATGGGACACTGAAGCTTTCTTT
CASSDRGWDTEAFF
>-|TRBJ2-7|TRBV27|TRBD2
TGTGCCAGCAGTTTATGGGCGGGAGGGGCCGCCCACGAGCAGTACTTC
CASSLWAGGAAHEQYF
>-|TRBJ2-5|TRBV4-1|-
TGCGCCAGCAGCCAAGATCTCGCTAGCCGAGAGACCCAGTACTTC
CASSQDLASRETQYF
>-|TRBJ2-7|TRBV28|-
TGTGCCAGCAGTTTCCCCGGAAGTGGCTACGAGCAGTACTTC
CASSFPGSGYEQYF
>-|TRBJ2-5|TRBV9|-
TGTGCCAGCAGCGTAGTAGGGCTAGCGACACAAGAGACCCAGTACTTC
CASSVVGLATQETQYF
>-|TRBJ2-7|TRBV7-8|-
TGTGCCAGCAGTCAGGAGGCGGGCCAATCCTACGAGCAGTACTTC
CASSQEAGQSYEQYF
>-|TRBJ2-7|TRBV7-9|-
TGTGCCATTACGATATGGGGGCGGGACAGAACCTACGAGCAGTACTTC
CAITIWGRDRTYEQYF
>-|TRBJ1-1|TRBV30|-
TGTGCCTGGAGTGTTGATTTCCCGAACACTGAAGCTTTCTTT
CAWSVDFPNTEAFF
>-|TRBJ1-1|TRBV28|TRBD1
TGTGCCAGCAGTTACAGGGGCGCCACTGAAGCTTTCTTT
CASSYRGATEAFF
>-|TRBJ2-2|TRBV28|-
TGTGCCAGCAGTTTATTGGTGCACACCGGGGAGCTGTTTTTT
CASSLLVHTGELFF
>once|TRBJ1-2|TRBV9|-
TGTGCCAGCAGCGTAGGTAGGGAGATTATATATGGCTACACCTTC
CASSVGREIIYGYTF
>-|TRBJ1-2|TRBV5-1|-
TGCGCCAGCAGCTTGGCCGGAAGGACAGCTGATGGCTACACCTTC
CASSLAGRTADGYTF
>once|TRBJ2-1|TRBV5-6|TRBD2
TGTGCCAGCATGCCGGGACTAGTCATGAATGAGCAGTTCTTC
CASMPGLVMNEQFF
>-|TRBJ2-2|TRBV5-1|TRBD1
TGCGCCAGCAGCCTCGGGACAGGGCCCGGGGAGCTGTTTTTT
CASSLGTGPGELFF
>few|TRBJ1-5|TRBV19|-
TGTGCCAGTAGTATAGTGCCCGGCCCCTATAGCAATCAGCCCCAGCATTTT
CASSIVPGPYSNQPQHF
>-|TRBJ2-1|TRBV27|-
TGTGCCAGCAGTTTAATCAGATACCCAAATGAGCAGTTCTTC
CASSLIRYPNEQFF
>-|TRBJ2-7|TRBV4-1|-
TGCGCCAGCAGCCAAGCTTCCACTAGCACGTACGAGCAGTACTTC
CASSQASTSTYEQYF
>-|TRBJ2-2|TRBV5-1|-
TGCGCTGCTACGGGAGATAACACCGGGGAGCTGTTTTTT
CAATGDNTGELFF
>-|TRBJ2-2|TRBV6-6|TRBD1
TGTGCCAGCAGCCCACCCGGGACAGGGTTTTCCGGGGAGCTGTTTTTT
CASSPPGTGFSGELFF
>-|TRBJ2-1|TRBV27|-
TGTGCCAGCAGGACCTTGACCTACAATGAGCAGTTCTTC
CASRTLTYNEQFF
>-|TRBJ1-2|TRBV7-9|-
TGTGCCAGCAGCACCCTCCAGACAAGCACCTATGGCTACACCTTC
CASSTLQTSTYGYTF
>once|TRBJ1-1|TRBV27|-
TGTGCCAGCTCTCCTCGGAAACAGGGATCAACTGAAGCTTTCTTT
CASSPRKQGSTEAFF
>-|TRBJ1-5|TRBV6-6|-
TGTGCCAGCAGTTACCTCAATCAGCCCCAGCATTTT
CASSYLNQPQHF
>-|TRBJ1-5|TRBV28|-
TGTGCCAGCAGTAACAATCAGCCCCAGCATTTT
CASSNNQPQHF
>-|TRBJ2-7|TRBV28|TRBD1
TGTGCCAGCAGTTTTGGACAGGGGGTCTACGAGCAGTACTTC
CASSFGQGVYEQYF
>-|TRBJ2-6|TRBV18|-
TGTGCCAGCTCACCAATCAGGGACCCGGCTGGCTCTGGGGCCAACGTCCTGACTTTC
CASSPIRDPAGSGANVLTF
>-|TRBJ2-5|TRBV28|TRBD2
TGTGCCAGCAGTTTACTAACTAGCGGAGGAGAGACCCAGTACTTC
CASSLLTSGGETQYF
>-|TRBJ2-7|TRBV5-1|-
TGCGCCAGCAGCTTGTCTACGGGTTACGAGCAGTACTTC
CASSLSTGYEQYF
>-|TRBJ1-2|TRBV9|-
TGTGCCAGCAGCGAGGACCCCTCGGGGGACTATGGCTACACCTTC
CASSEDPSGDYGYTF
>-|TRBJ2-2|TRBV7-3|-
TGTGCCAGCAGCCCCGGACTTGCCGGGGAGCTGTTTTTT
CASSPGLAGELFF
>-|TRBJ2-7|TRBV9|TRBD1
TGTGCCAGCAGCGTAGCTACAGGGGCCGGAATGACTACCTACGAGCAGTACTTC
CASSVATGAGMTTYEQYF
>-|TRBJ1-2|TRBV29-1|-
TGCAGCGTTGATTTGGGGTCCTATGGCTACACCTTC
CSVDLGSYGYTF
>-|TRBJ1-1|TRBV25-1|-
TGTGCCAGCAGCGGGGTAAACACTGAAGCTTTCTTT
CASSGVNTEAFF
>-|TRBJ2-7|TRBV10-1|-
TGCGCCAGCAGCAGGACGGCAGGGGAATACGAGCAGTACTTC
CASSRTAGEYEQYF
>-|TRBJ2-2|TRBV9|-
TGTGCCAGCAGCTCCGGACAGATCACCGGGGAGCTGTTTTTT
CASSSGQITGELFF
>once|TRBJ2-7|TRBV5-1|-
TGCGCCAGCAGCTTGGCCTCGGCAGGGAGCACCTACGAGCAGTACTTC
CASSLASAGSTYEQYF
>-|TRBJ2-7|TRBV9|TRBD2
TGTGCCAGCAGCCCCGAGGGAGCGGGGACTGCCGAGCAGTACTTC
CASSPEGAGTAEQYF
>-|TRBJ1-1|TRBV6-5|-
TGTGCCAGCAGTTACCTTGGAAACGTACGAGATGAAGCTTTCTTT
CASSYLGNVRDEAFF
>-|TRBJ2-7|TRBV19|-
TGTGCCAGTAGTATTTATCCGGGCAACACCTACGAGCAGTACTTC
CASSIYPGNTYEQYF
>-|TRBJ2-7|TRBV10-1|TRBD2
TGCGCCACCCTTTTGTGCGGGAGTACCTACGAGCAGTACTTC
CATLLCGSTYEQYF
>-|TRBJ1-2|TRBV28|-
TGTGCCAGCAGTTTGACCCTCGAGGCCGCTAACTATGGCTACACCTTC
CASSLTLEAANYGYTF